This T cell receptor (beta chain) derives from a study of T cell responses to AZD1222 COVID-19 vaccine. CDR1 and CDR2 from the germline V gene are SGHKS and YYEKEE (reference sequence). The CDR3 is made up of 18 amino acids. Trimming took off 4 bases at V and 0 bases at J, with 22 bases between the two ends. Sequencing used immunoSEQ multiplex PCR; TCRdb keeps in-frame clones, though not all of them. The sample has about 140,000 clones. The sample consisted of peripheral blood. This sequence joins TRBV5-5 and TRBJ1-1, with D tentatively TRBD1 (6 bases). The sequence came from an adult in good health. For the CDR3, the DNA is TGTGCCAGCAGCCACACAGTACAGGGCCTGCTTATGAACACTGAAGCTTTCTTT. It encodes CASSHTVQGLLMNTEAFF.